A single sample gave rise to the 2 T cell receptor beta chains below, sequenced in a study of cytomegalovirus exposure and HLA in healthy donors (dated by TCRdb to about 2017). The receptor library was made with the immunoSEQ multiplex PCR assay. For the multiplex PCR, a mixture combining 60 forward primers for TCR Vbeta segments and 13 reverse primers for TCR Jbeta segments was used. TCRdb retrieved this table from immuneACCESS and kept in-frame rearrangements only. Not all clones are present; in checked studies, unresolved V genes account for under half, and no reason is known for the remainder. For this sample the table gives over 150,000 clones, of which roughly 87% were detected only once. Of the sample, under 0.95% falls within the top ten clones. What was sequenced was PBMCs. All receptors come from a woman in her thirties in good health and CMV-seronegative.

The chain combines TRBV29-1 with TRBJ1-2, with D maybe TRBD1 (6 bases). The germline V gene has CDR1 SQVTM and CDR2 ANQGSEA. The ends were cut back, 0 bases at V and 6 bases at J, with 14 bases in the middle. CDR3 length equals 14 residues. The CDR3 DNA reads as TGCAGCGTTGAAGATGGACAGCCTTGGGATGGCTACACCTTC. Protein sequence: CSVEDGQPWDGYTF.

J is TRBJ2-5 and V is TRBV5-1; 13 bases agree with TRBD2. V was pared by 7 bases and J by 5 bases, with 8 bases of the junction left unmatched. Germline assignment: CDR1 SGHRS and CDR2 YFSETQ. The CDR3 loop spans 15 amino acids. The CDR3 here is CASVGLAGSRETQYF. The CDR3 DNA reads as TGCGCCAGCGTGGGACTAGCGGGATCTCGTGAGACCCAGTACTTC.